The 23 T cell receptor beta chains below were found in one sample sequenced in a study of PD-1 blockade in mismatch repair-deficient tumors. Measured with immunoSEQ multiplex PCR; TCRdb has only the in-frame clones, and not every one. Of roughly 120,000 clones listed, roughly 90% are singletons. Material: peripheral blood, obtained approximately 73 weeks after starting pembrolizumab. All receptors derive from an adult with mismatch repair-deficient cancer.

CDR3 sequence (DNA): TGTGCCAGCAGCTTAGGTAGGGTGGGACAGAGCTATGGCTACACCTTC. Its translation: CASSLGRVGQSYGYTF. The chain recombines TRBV7-9 with TRBJ1-2; TRBD1 agrees at 7 bases. J gave up 4 bases and V 1 base, and 9 bases lay outside the gene matches. The CDR3 length is 16 residues. Germline lookup yields CDR1 SEHNR and CDR2 FQNEAQ (reference sequence).

The rearrangement uses TRBV25-1 and TRBJ2-5; 9 bases map to TRBD1. Germline CDR1 MGHDK, CDR2 SYGVNS. V lost 5 bases to trimming and J lost 5 bases; unmatched junction nucleotides: 6. This CDR3 contains 14 residues. CDR3 in DNA: TGTGCCAGCAGTCCGAGGACAGGGGTTGAGACCCAGTACTTC. It translates to CASSPRTGVETQYF.

The rearrangement joins TRBV4-3 to TRBJ2-3; 11 positions agree with TRBD2. Unmatched junction bases numbered 9, after V lost 1 base and J lost 3 bases. The CDR3 consists of 18 residues. The V gene's germline CDR1 is LGHNA and CDR2 YSLEER. CDR3 DNA sequence: TGCGCCAGCAGCCAAGGGGGCGCGACTAGCGGGAAGACAGATACGCAGTATTTT. Protein sequence: CASSQGGATSGKTDTQYF.

This chain uses TRBV5-1 with TRBJ2-3; D remains ambiguous. The CDR3 length is 13 residues. CDR1 is SGHRS and CDR2 is YFSETQ in the germline V gene. Trimming shortened V by 6 bases and J by 1 base, and 9 bases separated the two germline ends. In DNA form, the CDR3 reads TGCGCCAGCAACTTTGAGCGCACAGATACGCAGTATTTT. Translation gives CASNFERTDTQYF.

V gene TRBV4-2 combines with J gene TRBJ2-3; 8 bases align to TRBD2. The germline V gene encodes CDR1 LGHNA and CDR2 YNFKEQ. V shed 0 bases, J shed 4 bases, and the junction held 6 bases outside the gene matches. The CDR3 covers 16 residues. The CDR3 is CASSQDPTSGADTQYF. The CDR3 DNA reads as TGTGCCAGCAGCCAAGATCCAACTAGCGGTGCAGATACGCAGTATTTT.

The chain joins TRBV29-1 to TRBJ1-1; 7 nucleotides match TRBD1. Looked up from germline, CDR1 is SQVTM and CDR2 is ANQGSEA. This CDR3 contains 13 residues. V was pared by 6 bases and J by 1 base, with 5 bases of the junction left unmatched. DNA for the CDR3: TGCAGCGTGGACTACAGGGGGAACACTGAAGCTTTCTTT. This codes for CSVDYRGNTEAFF.

The V and J genes are TRBV4-2 and TRBJ1-2; 9 bases agree with TRBD1. The CDR3 totals 15 residues. The germline V gene has CDR1 LGHNA and CDR2 YNFKEQ. V lost 5 bases, J lost 7 bases, and 11 bases stayed unmatched. This CDR3 is CASSAEPGQGAGYTF. In DNA, the CDR3 is TGTGCCAGCAGCGCGGAACCGGGACAGGGAGCTGGCTACACCTTC.

This clone has only a few counts. V and J are TRBV27 and TRBJ2-7; 8 bases are shared with TRBD1. This CDR3 region has 16 residues. The germline CDR1 and CDR2 sequences are MNHEY and SMNVEV (reference sequence). The J segment lost 3 bases and the V segment lost 2 bases, leaving 9 bases of the junction unmatched. The CDR3 sequence is CASSLTPRTGSYEQYF. The CDR3 DNA reads TGTGCCAGCAGTTTAACCCCCCGGACAGGGAGCTACGAGCAGTACTTC.

V gene TRBV7-9 combines with J gene TRBJ2-5, with D unclear. Per germline, CDR1 SEHNR and CDR2 FQNEAQ (reference sequence). Deletions cut 1 base from V and 2 bases from J, with 8 bases between. This CDR3 contains 14 residues. CDR3 sequence reads: CASSLDERQETQYF. Written as DNA, the CDR3 is TGTGCCAGCAGCTTAGATGAAAGGCAAGAGACCCAGTACTTC.

This clone was seen a single time. The chain combines TRBV7-6 with TRBJ2-1; TRBD2 matches 7 bases. Germline values: CDR1 SGHVS, CDR2 FNYEAQ. The CDR3 spans 13 residues. Trimming removed 8 bases from V and 4 bases from J; junction bases left unmatched: 5. The CDR3 region is CASAGEVYNEQFF. The CDR3 nucleotides read TGTGCCAGCGCGGGGGAGGTTTACAATGAGCAGTTCTTC.

This sequence joins TRBV2 and TRBJ1-3; the D is unclear. The CDR3 extends over 12 amino acids. Trimming removed 6 bases from V and 3 bases from J, with 6 bases in between. CDR1 SNHLY and CDR2 FYNNEI come from the germline V gene. The CDR3 loop reads CASRNSGNTIYF. The CDR3 DNA reads TGTGCCAGCAGGAACAGTGGAAACACCATATATTTT.

V gene TRBV5-1 combines with J gene TRBJ1-5, with a weak D call TRBD1 (5 bases). Germline CDR1 and CDR2: SGHRS and YFSETQ. The CDR3 contains 14 residues. V lost 4 bases and J lost 5, with 13 bases in between. CDR3 DNA: TGCGCCAGCAGCGAATGGGTGGGGGATCAGCCCCAGCATTTT. Amino acid sequence: CASSEWVGDQPQHF.

V gene TRBV19 combines with J gene TRBJ2-7, with D uncertain. The CDR3 has 13 amino acids. The germline V and J ends were trimmed by 5 bases and 4 bases, with 12 bases remaining between them. The V gene's germline CDR1 is LNHDA and CDR2 SQIVND (reference sequence). The CDR3 region is CASSAGPPYEQYF. Written as DNA, the CDR3 is TGTGCCAGTAGTGCAGGACCTCCGTACGAGCAGTACTTC.

CDR3 protein: CASSYPRGKGDNEQFF. DNA of the CDR3: TGTGCCAGCAGTTATCCGAGGGGGAAAGGGGACAATGAGCAGTTCTTC. The V call is TRBV28, the J call TRBJ2-1, with D possibly TRBD1 on 6 matching bases. This CDR3 comprises 16 residues. CDR1 and CDR2 from the germline V gene are MDHEN and SYDVKM. The V gene lost 4 bases and the J gene lost 5 bases, with 18 bases spanning the gap.

The V call is TRBV6-5, the J call TRBJ2-5; the match to TRBD2 covers 12 bases. This CDR3 contains 16 residues. Trimming took 2 bases from V and 5 from J; bases not matched to a gene: 6. Per the germline V gene, CDR1 is MNHEY and CDR2 is SVGAGI. The CDR3 sequence: CASSYATSGSGETQYF. The CDR3 DNA follows: TGTGCCAGCAGTTACGCGACTAGCGGGAGCGGGGAGACCCAGTACTTC.

By share, this clone ranks as medium-sized. The genes are TRBV27 and TRBJ2-7; D call uncertain. CDR1 and CDR2 (germline): MNHEY, SMNVEV (reference sequence). V was trimmed by 5 bases and J by 6 bases, leaving 14 bases between them. CDR3 length: 13 amino acids. The CDR3 loop is CASSPTAQTEQYF. CDR3 DNA sequence: TGTGCCAGCAGTCCTACGGCCCAAACCGAGCAGTACTTC.

This clone was seen a few times. The chain carries TRBV2 and TRBJ2-2; no clear D gene. This CDR3 contains 13 residues. The germline CDR1 and CDR2 sequences are SNHLY and FYNNEI. V gave up 6 bases and J gave up 1 base, with 6 bases separating them. The CDR3 region has the DNA TGTGCCAGCAGCCCAGGGAACACCGGGGAGCTGTTTTTT. Its translation: CASSPGNTGELFF.

This sequence joins TRBV5-1 and TRBJ2-7; 9 bases map to TRBD2. CDR1 and CDR2 from the germline V gene are SGHRS and YFSETQ. The junction had 7 bases not matched to a gene; V was cut back by 0 bases and J by 0 bases. CDR3 length: 17 amino acids. Here the CDR3 DNA reads TGCGCCAGCAGCTTGGTGAACGCGGGAGGGTTCTCCTACGAGCAGTACTTC. Protein product: CASSLVNAGGFSYEQYF.

The chain couples TRBV6-6 to TRBJ2-1; D remains ambiguous. Germline V gene sequence: CDR1 MNHNY, CDR2 SVGAGI (reference sequence). This CDR3 comprises 12 residues. V was cut by 4 bases and J by 8 bases, with 9 bases left in between. CDR3 sequence reads: CASSSLDYEQFF. CDR3 bases: TGTGCCAGCAGTTCCCTCGATTATGAGCAGTTCTTC.

The V call is TRBV27, the J call TRBJ2-3, with TRBD1 matching 10 bases. With 4 bases clipped from V and 6 bases from J, the junction kept 10 bases outside the gene matches. This CDR3 is 16 amino acids long. Germline V gene sequence: CDR1 MNHEY, CDR2 SMNVEV (reference sequence). The DNA of the CDR3 is TGTGCCAGCAGTTCCCCCGGGACAGGGGCTTCCGATACGCAGTATTTT. Its protein product is CASSSPGTGASDTQYF.

This chain links TRBV4-3 with TRBJ1-4; no clear D. The CDR3 spans 10 residues. Trimming cost V 10 bases and J 8 bases, with 8 bases left between them. CDR1 is LGHNA and CDR2 is YSLEER in the germline V gene. CDR3 coding DNA: TGCGCCAAAAAAAGGGAAAAACTGTTTTTT. Its translation: CAKKREKLFF.

The chain carries TRBV27 and TRBJ2-7; 11 nucleotides agree with TRBD1. The CDR3 length is 17 residues. Germline V gene lookup returns CDR1 MNHEY and CDR2 SMNVEV (reference sequence). J gave up 5 bases and V 6 bases, and 15 bases lay outside the gene matches. The CDR3 nucleotides are TGTGCCAGCAGGCCTAAGCGATGGGACAGGGGGAGAAACGAGCAGTACTTC. This gives the protein CASRPKRWDRGRNEQYF.

This clone was found a few times. J is TRBJ1-5 and V is TRBV11-2; D remains ambiguous. The CDR3 sequence is 13 residues long. V was trimmed by 4 bases and J by 3 bases, leaving 7 bases between them. Germline assignment: CDR1 SGHAT and CDR2 FQNNGV. CDR3: CASSSQTNQPQHF. In DNA, the CDR3 is TGTGCCAGCAGCTCACAGACCAATCAGCCCCAGCATTTT.